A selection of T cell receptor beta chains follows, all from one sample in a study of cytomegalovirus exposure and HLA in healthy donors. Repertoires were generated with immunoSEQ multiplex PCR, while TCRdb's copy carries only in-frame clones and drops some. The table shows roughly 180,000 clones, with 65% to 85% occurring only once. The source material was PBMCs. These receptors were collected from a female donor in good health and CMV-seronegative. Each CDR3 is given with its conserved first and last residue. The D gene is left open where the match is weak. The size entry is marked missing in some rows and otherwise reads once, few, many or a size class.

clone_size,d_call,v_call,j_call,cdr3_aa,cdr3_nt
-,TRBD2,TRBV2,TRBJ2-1,CASRDYGTSGRINEQFF,TGTGCCAGCAGAGACTACGGCACTAGCGGGAGGATCAATGAGCAGTTCTTC
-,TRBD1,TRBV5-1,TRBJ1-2,CASSLVQGAMGYTF,TGCGCCAGCAGCTTGGTACAGGGGGCGATGGGCTACACCTTC
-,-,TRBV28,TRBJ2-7,CASSFGREDYEQYF,TGTGCCAGCAGTTTTGGCAGGGAGGACTACGAGCAGTACTTC
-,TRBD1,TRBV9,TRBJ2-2,CASSFRQGPNTGELFF,TGTGCCAGCAGCTTTAGACAGGGCCCTAACACCGGGGAGCTGTTTTTT
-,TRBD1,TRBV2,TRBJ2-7,CASSDNRDRYSYEQYF,TGTGCCAGCAGTGACAACCGGGACAGGTACTCCTACGAGCAGTACTTC
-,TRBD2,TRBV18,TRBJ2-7,CASSPPGLAGALMHF,TGTGCCAGCTCACCACCGGGACTAGCGGGGGCCTTGATGCACTTC
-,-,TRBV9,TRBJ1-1,CASSVGQKTEAFF,TGTGCCAGCAGCGTGGGCCAGAAGACTGAAGCTTTCTTT
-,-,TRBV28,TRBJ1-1,CASSLADSGVEAFF,TGTGCCAGCAGTTTAGCTGACAGTGGGGTTGAAGCTTTCTTT
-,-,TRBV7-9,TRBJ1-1,CASSRREILGTEAFF,TGTGCCAGCAGCCGAAGGGAGATCTTGGGTACTGAAGCTTTCTTT
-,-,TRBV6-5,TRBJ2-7,CASSPSTGSYEQYF,TGTGCCAGCAGTCCCTCCACAGGGTCCTACGAGCAGTACTTC
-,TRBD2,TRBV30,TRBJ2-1,CAWSFSGRTYNEQFF,TGTGCCTGGAGTTTCAGCGGGAGGACCTACAATGAGCAGTTCTTC
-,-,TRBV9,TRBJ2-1,CASNGGAVEQFF,TGTGCCAGCAACGGCGGGGCGGTTGAGCAGTTCTTC
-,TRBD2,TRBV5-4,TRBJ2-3,CASSFQREDRTDTQYF,TGTGCCAGCAGCTTCCAGCGGGAGGATCGCACAGATACGCAGTATTTT
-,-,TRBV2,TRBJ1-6,CASSEAGAHNSPLHF,TGTGCCAGCAGTGAGGCGGGGGCTCATAATTCACCCCTCCACTTT
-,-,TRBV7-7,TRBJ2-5,CASSPATGTTQETQYF,TGTGCCAGCAGCCCCGCGACAGGAACAACGCAAGAGACCCAGTACTTC
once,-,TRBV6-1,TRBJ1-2,CASRPQGTSNYGYTF,TGTGCCAGCAGACCACAGGGCACCTCTAACTATGGCTACACCTTC
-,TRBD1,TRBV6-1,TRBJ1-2,CASSRQGLNYGYTF,TGTGCCAGCAGCAGACAGGGTCTGAACTATGGCTACACCTTC
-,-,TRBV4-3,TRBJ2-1,CASSQGRGGAGSYNEQFF,TGCGCCAGCAGCCAAGGGAGAGGGGGAGCGGGGTCTTACAATGAGCAGTTCTTC
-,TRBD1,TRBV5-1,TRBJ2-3,CASSGQGDTDTQYF,TGCGCCAGCAGTGGACAGGGGGACACAGATACGCAGTATTTT
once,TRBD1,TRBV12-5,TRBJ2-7,CASGSTGGKYEQYF,TGTGCTAGTGGTTCCACAGGGGGCAAGTACGAGCAGTACTTC
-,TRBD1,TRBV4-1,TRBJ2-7,CASSSRTGIDEQYF,TGCGCCAGCAGCTCCCGGACAGGGATTGACGAGCAGTACTTC
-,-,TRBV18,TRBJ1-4,CASSPLQGATNEKLFF,TGTGCCAGCTCACCCCTACAGGGAGCAACTAATGAAAAACTGTTTTTT
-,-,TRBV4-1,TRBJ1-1,CASSQEIDGAAEAFF,TGCGCCAGCAGCCAAGAGATTGATGGGGCCGCTGAAGCTTTCTTT
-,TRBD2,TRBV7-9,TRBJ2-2,CSSSQGTIDTGELFF,TGTTCCAGCAGCCAAGGGACTATAGACACCGGGGAGCTGTTTTTT
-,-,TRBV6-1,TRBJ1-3,CASSATTGISGNTIYF,TGTGCCAGCAGTGCCACTACAGGGATCTCTGGAAACACCATATATTTT
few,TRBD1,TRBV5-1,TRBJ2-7,CASSLFQGVSYEQYF,TGCGCCAGCAGCTTGTTCCAGGGGGTATCCTACGAGCAGTACTTC
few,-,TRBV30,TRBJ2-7,CAWEEQGRREQYF,TGTGCCTGGGAGGAACAGGGGAGGCGCGAGCAGTACTTC
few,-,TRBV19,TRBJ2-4,CASRSPGLDIQYF,TGTGCCAGTAGATCCCCAGGGCTAGACATTCAGTACTTC
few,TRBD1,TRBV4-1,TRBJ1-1,CASSLWGGGGGTEAFF,TGCGCCAGCAGCCTCTGGGGAGGGGGCGGGGGGACTGAAGCTTTCTTT
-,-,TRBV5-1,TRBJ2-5,CASNLGGLGETQYF,TGCGCCAGCAACCTCGGAGGACTCGGAGAGACCCAGTACTTC